The 13 T cell receptor beta chains in this list originate from one sample, sequenced in a study of blood T cells in healthy people across ages (dated by TCRdb to the mid-2010s). Library method: 5' RACE. Sequencing was carried out with an Illumina HiSeq 2500. A second PCR of about 7 to 12 cycles was run with a J-beta primer mix and a sample-barcoded 5' primer. TCRdb ran its own pipeline on the public reads, namely fastp trimming at Q25 and MiXCR clone calling, and kept in-frame beta chains. CDR3 protein duplicates are merged, each entry listing the most common genes and DNA. Within this sample are some 1.4 million distinct CDR3 sequences, with approximately 40% of them counted one time only. The ten largest clones represent roughly 7.9% of the sample. The sample was blood. These TCRs come from a woman aged 18-35 years in good health.

This chain joins TRBV14 and TRBJ2-5; 9 bases map to TRBD2. After removal of 0 bases from V and 3 bases from J, the junction contained 5 bases not matched to a gene. Germline assignment: CDR1 SGHDN and CDR2 FVKESK. CDR3 size: 16 residues. Written as DNA, the CDR3 is TGTGCCAGCAGCCAAGAACTAGCGGGTACAAAAGAGACCCAGTACTTC. Amino acid sequence: CASSQELAGTKETQYF.

This clonotype appeared a few times. This rearrangement joins TRBV12-3 or TRBV12-4 to TRBJ2-5; TRBD2 aligns across 14 bases. The better agreement between TRBJ2-7 and the DNA end casts doubt on the J call. CDR3 length equals 19 residues. For the CDR3, the DNA is TGTGCCAGCAGTCCTACCGGGACTAGCGGGAGCAGGGCTTCGGGCGAGCAGTACTTC. It specifies CASSPTGTSGSRASGEQYF.

V gene TRBV9 combines with J gene TRBJ2-1; D not certain. V lost 0 bases and J 7 bases, leaving 14 bases between the germline ends. The CDR3 length is 15 residues. Germline CDR1 reads SGDLS; CDR2 reads YYNGEE. The CDR3 nucleotides are TGTGCCAGCAGCGTAGCTACGGTAGTAGGGAATGAGCAGTTCTTC. As protein: CASSVATVVGNEQFF.

This clonotype has only a few counts. This chain uses TRBV28 with TRBJ1-2; D uncertain. CDR1 is MDHEN and CDR2 is SYDVKM in the germline V gene. The CDR3 extends over 12 amino acids. V lost 8 bases to trimming and J lost 2 bases, with 9 bases between them. CDR3: CASGVGNYGYTF. The DNA of the CDR3 is TGTGCCAGCGGGGTGGGAAACTATGGCTACACCTTC.

Only a few counts were recorded for this clonotype. The chain combines TRBV20-1 with TRBJ2-7; 7 bases map to TRBD2. J was trimmed by 5 bases and V by 0 bases; bases with no gene match: 7. Per the germline V gene, CDR1 is DFQATT and CDR2 is SNEGSKA (reference sequence). CDR3 length: 14 residues. The CDR3 DNA sequence: TGCAGTGCTAGAGATGGACTAGTTTTACACGAGCAGTACTTC. Translated, it gives CSARDGLVLHEQYF.

This sequence joins TRBV28 and TRBJ2-3; 12 bases align to TRBD1. V gave up 5 bases and J gave up 4 bases; unmatched junction bases: 7. The length of the CDR3 is 16 residues. The germline V gene encodes CDR1 MDHEN and CDR2 SYDVKM. The CDR3 spells CASSPAGTGGADTQYF. CDR3 nucleotides: TGTGCCAGCAGTCCGGCCGGGACAGGGGGCGCAGATACGCAGTATTTT. Filled out from reference TRBV28 and TRBJ2-3, the complete variable domain reads DVKVTQSSRYLVKRTGEKVFLECVQDMDHENMFWYRQDPGLGLRLIYFSYDVKMKEKGDIPEGYSVSREKKERFSLILESASTNQTSMYLCASSPAGTGGADTQYFGPGTRLTVL.

The chain combines TRBV20-1 with TRBJ2-1; 7 bases map to TRBD2. The J call is doubtful: the DNA matches TRBJ2-7 better. Per germline, CDR1 DFQATT and CDR2 SNEGSKA (reference sequence). The CDR3 has 12 amino acids. The CDR3 here is CSRTGRVNEQYF. Written as DNA, the CDR3 is TGCAGTCGCACGGGGAGGGTCAATGAGCAGTACTTC.

The chain combines TRBV2 with TRBJ1-6; D is perhaps TRBD1 (6 bases). V dropped 6 bases and J dropped 8 bases, with 8 bases sitting between them. The CDR3 is 12 amino acids. Germline V gene lookup returns CDR1 SNHLY and CDR2 FYNNEI. CDR3 bases: TGTGCCAGCAGACACAGGGATTCACCCCTCCACTTT. Its protein is CASRHRDSPLHF.

The CDR3 region is CASSKGQGSGYTF. CDR3 coding DNA: TGTGCCAGCAGCAAGGGACAGGGTTCTGGCTACACCTTC. V is TRBV5-8 and J is TRBJ1-2; 9 bases agree with TRBD1. After removal of 4 bases from V and 7 bases from J, the junction contained 5 bases not matched to a gene. CDR1 and CDR2 (germline): SGHTS, YDEGEE. This CDR3 region has 13 residues.

This clonotype has more than one count but fewer than ten. This chain uses TRBV6-6 with TRBJ2-7; perhaps D is TRBD1 or TRBD2 (5 bases each). The end of the DNA aligns better with TRBJ2-5, so the J call may be wrong. Per the germline V gene, CDR1 is MNHNY and CDR2 is SVGAGI (reference sequence). This CDR3 is built from 14 residues. In DNA, the CDR3 is TGTGCCAGCAGTTACTCGGGGGAAGTAGAGACCCAGTACTTC. Its protein is CASSYSGEVETQYF.

The chain is built from TRBV6-1 and TRBJ2-7; either TRBD1 or TRBD2 may fit D (5 bases each). The CDR3 totals 13 residues. Germline V lookup: CDR1 MNHNS, CDR2 SASEGT. V was trimmed by 10 bases and J by 0 bases, leaving 13 bases between them. Written as DNA, the CDR3 is TGTGCCACCCAAGGGACCTTCTCCTACGAGCAGTACTTC. Translation: CATQGTFSYEQYF.

The chain couples TRBV2 to TRBJ2-3; 8 bases are a match to TRBD1. The CDR3 totals 15 residues. Trimming took 8 bases from V and 4 from J; bases not matched to a gene: 11. CDR1 and CDR2 from the germline V gene are SNHLY and FYNNEI. The CDR3 here is CASSGQGGLSDTQYF. Here the CDR3 DNA reads TGTGCCAGCTCCGGACAGGGTGGATTATCAGATACGCAGTATTTT.

This clonotype was observed a single time. The chain is built from TRBV6-9 and TRBJ1-3, with a possible D match to TRBD1 (5 bases). The CDR3 has 14 amino acids. Trimming took 4 bases from V and 2 from J, leaving 9 bases between them. Germline V lookup: CDR1 MNHGY, CDR2 SVAAGI. The CDR3 protein is CASSLKGPGNTIYF. Here the CDR3 DNA reads TGTGCCAGCAGTTTAAAGGGGCCTGGAAACACCATATATTTT.